Shown below are 20 T cell receptor beta chains from a single sample sequenced in a study of blood T cell repertoires in COVID-19. Using immunoSEQ multiplex PCR, the repertoire was profiled, and TCRdb retains in-frame clones only, with some absent. The sample holds tens of thousands of clones, roughly four fifths seen once. What was sequenced was peripheral blood. These receptors were obtained from a man aged 45 to 65 with COVID-19, enrolled during active disease.

This clone was counted only a few times. This chain uses TRBV6-5 with TRBJ1-2; perhaps TRBD1 as D (6 bases). Trimming left V 7 bases short and J 8 bases short, with 11 bases between. The germline CDR1 and CDR2 sequences are MNHEY and SVGAGI. This CDR3 has 11 residues. CDR3 protein: CASTGAEGYTF. For the CDR3, the DNA is TGTGCCAGCACAGGGGCGGAAGGCTACACCTTC.

The CDR3 sequence: CASSLSLDSDTQYF. CDR3 coding DNA: TGTGCCAGCAGCTTGAGTCTAGATTCAGATACGCAGTATTTT. The chain recombines TRBV5-6 with TRBJ2-3; D is unresolved. The CDR3 totals 14 residues. The ends were cut back, 1 base at V and 4 bases at J, with 10 bases in the middle. Germline V gives CDR1 SGHDT, CDR2 YYEEEE.

The rearrangement uses TRBV2 and TRBJ2-3, with D perhaps TRBD2 (6 bases). This CDR3 has 16 amino acids. Germline loops: CDR1 SNHLY, CDR2 FYNNEI. Trimming left V 2 bases short and J 4 bases short, with 16 bases between. CDR3 bases: TGTGCCAGCAGTGAAAGGACTATTCCCCGGGCAGATACGCAGTATTTT. Residues: CASSERTIPRADTQYF.

The V call is TRBV6-1, the J call TRBJ1-5; D gene unclear. The germline V gene encodes CDR1 MNHNS and CDR2 SASEGT. Deletions cut 3 bases from V and 7 bases from J, with 13 bases between. The CDR3 loop spans 14 amino acids. As DNA, the CDR3 is TGTGCCAGCAGTGATTCCTTAGCTGACCAGCCCCAGCATTTT. Residues: CASSDSLADQPQHF.

The chain carries TRBV2 and TRBJ1-4, with unresolved D. Germline V CDR1 and CDR2: SNHLY, FYNNEI. This CDR3 comprises 12 residues. V was shortened by 7 bases and J by 7 bases, with 10 bases between the two germline ends. CDR3 nucleotides: TGTGCCAGCATAGGGAGCGGTGAAAAACTGTTTTTT. Translation: CASIGSGEKLFF.

This clone was seen a few times. This CDR3 is CASSNTGGAYGYTF. The CDR3 region has the DNA TGTGCCAGCAGTAATACAGGGGGCGCCTATGGCTACACCTTC. This chain joins TRBV3-1 (or the pseudogene TRBV3-2) and TRBJ1-2; 9 nucleotides agree with TRBD1. The CDR3 covers 14 residues. Losses at the gene ends were 6 bases for V and 4 bases for J; bases not matched to a gene: 6. In germline, CDR1 is LGHDT, CDR2 YNNKEL (reference sequence).

This chain joins TRBV29-1 and TRBJ1-1; the D gene is possibly TRBD1 (6 bases). This CDR3 has 14 amino acids. With 7 bases removed from V and 0 bases from J, the gap between germline ends came to 15 bases. Germline CDR1 and CDR2: SQVTM and ANQGSEA. The chain's CDR3 is CSAAFGGLNTEAFF. The DNA of the CDR3 is TGCAGCGCCGCCTTTGGGGGCCTGAACACTGAAGCTTTCTTT. The full variable domain, its missing parts supplied by reference TRBV29-1 and TRBJ1-1, is SAVISQKPSRDICQRGTSLTIQCQVDSQVTMMFWYRQQPGQSLTLIATANQGSEATYESGFVIDKFPISRPNLTFSTLTVSNMSPEDSSIYLCSAAFGGLNTEAFFGQGTRLTVV.

This clone was found a few times. V and J are TRBV10-1 and TRBJ1-1; tentative D call: TRBD1 (6 bases). This CDR3 is built from 15 residues. Deletions cut 8 bases from V and 4 bases from J, with 20 bases between. Germline-derived CDR1 and CDR2 are WNHNN and SYGVQD (reference sequence). CDR3 sequence: CASGRGRIRGTEAFF. The CDR3 DNA reads TGCGCCAGCGGAAGGGGGAGAATCAGGGGCACTGAAGCTTTCTTT.

The J gene is TRBJ2-5, the V gene TRBV19, with a tentative D call TRBD1 (6 bases). The CDR3 has 16 amino acids. V was trimmed by 5 bases and J by 0 bases, leaving 16 bases between them. Germline CDR1 LNHDA, CDR2 SQIVND (reference sequence). The CDR3 DNA follows: TGTGCCAGTAGTCCTCGGAGGACAGAGTACCAAGAGACCCAGTACTTC. Translation: CASSPRRTEYQETQYF.

The rearrangement uses TRBV19 and TRBJ1-2; D is unclear. The germline V gene encodes CDR1 LNHDA and CDR2 SQIVND (reference sequence). This CDR3 has 12 amino acids. V was trimmed by 5 bases and J by 3 bases, leaving 7 bases between them. The CDR3 coding sequence is TGTGCCAGTAGTCCGGGTGACTATGGCTACACCTTC. Protein sequence: CASSPGDYGYTF.

The chain has TRBV6-5 and TRBJ2-7; TRBD2 agrees at 8 bases. Per the germline V gene, CDR1 is MNHEY and CDR2 is SVGAGI. There are 15 residues in the CDR3. V gave up 0 bases and J gave up 4 bases; unmatched junction bases: 5. The chain's CDR3 is CASSYSGGGPYEQYF. The CDR3 region has the DNA TGTGCCAGCAGTTACTCGGGCGGGGGGCCTTACGAGCAGTACTTC.

This clone was counted between two and nine times. J is TRBJ1-5 and V is TRBV12-3 or TRBV12-4; possibly TRBD1 for D (5 bases). This CDR3 region has 12 residues. V was pared by 1 base and J by 7 bases, with 5 bases between. CDR3 amino acids: CASSLGGQPQHF. The CDR3 DNA reads as TGTGCCAGCAGTTTAGGGGGCCAGCCCCAGCATTTT.

This chain connects TRBV18 to TRBJ2-1; 11 bases are shared with TRBD2. Per the germline V gene, CDR1 is KGHSH and CDR2 is LQKENI. CDR3 length: 16 amino acids. J was trimmed by 7 bases and V by 2 bases; bases with no gene match: 7. CDR3 sequence reads: CASSPVSGGAVNEQFF. The CDR3, as DNA: TGTGCCAGCTCACCAGTTAGCGGGGGGGCAGTGAATGAGCAGTTCTTC.

The chain is built from TRBV13 and TRBJ2-7; 9 positions match TRBD1. This CDR3 is 17 amino acids long. The V segment lost 3 bases and the J segment 6 bases; nucleotides outside the gene matches: 15. CDR1 is PRHDT, CDR2 FYEKMQ, per germline (reference sequence). CDR3 sequence: CASSLGREGQGMGEQYF. The CDR3 nucleotides are TGTGCCAGCAGCTTGGGACGAGAGGGACAGGGCATGGGCGAGCAGTACTTC.

The rearrangement joins TRBV30 to TRBJ1-5; 7 nucleotides agree with TRBD1. The CDR3 has 14 amino acids. Trimming removed 0 bases from V and 8 bases from J; junction bases left unmatched: 7. Per the germline V gene, CDR1 is GTSNPN and CDR2 is SVGIG (reference sequence). CDR3 sequence reads: CAWSVKGAAEPQHF. CDR3 DNA: TGTGCCTGGAGTGTAAAGGGGGCGGCGGAGCCCCAGCATTTT.

The chain couples TRBV11-1 to TRBJ1-1; D is ambiguous. This CDR3 is built from 11 residues. Germline-derived CDR1 and CDR2 are SGHAT and FQDESV (reference sequence). Between the trimmed V and J ends, which lost 4 bases and 8 bases, there was a span of 8 bases. The CDR3 DNA follows: TGTGCCAGCAGCTCCATTGTCGAAGCTTTCTTT. Its translation is CASSSIVEAFF.

The chain carries TRBV19 and TRBJ2-2; D call uncertain. V was cut by 7 bases and J by 5 bases, with 11 bases left in between. The CDR3 runs to 13 residues. Per germline, CDR1 LNHDA and CDR2 SQIVND (reference sequence). The CDR3 sequence is CASKHRLTGELFF. For the CDR3, the DNA is TGTGCCAGTAAGCACCGGTTAACCGGGGAGCTGTTTTTT.

The rearrangement uses TRBV2 and TRBJ1-2; tentatively, D is TRBD1 (5 bases). V was pared by 3 bases and J by 4 bases, with 9 bases between. This CDR3 spans 13 amino acids. Germline CDR1 reads SNHLY; CDR2 reads FYNNEI. The CDR3 protein is CASSEGGFYGYTF. CDR3 DNA sequence: TGTGCCAGCAGTGAGGGGGGGTTCTATGGCTACACCTTC.

The chain couples TRBV6-1 to TRBJ1-6; perhaps TRBD1 as D (5 bases). This CDR3 contains 14 residues. With 1 base removed from V and 9 bases from J, the gap between germline ends came to 10 bases. Germline CDR1 reads MNHNS; CDR2 reads SASEGT. CDR3 nucleotide sequence: TGTGCCAGCAGTGAAGAGGGGTACAGTTCACCCCTCCACTTT. Translating gives CASSEEGYSSPLHF.

The chain has TRBV19 and TRBJ2-7, with D maybe TRBD2 (6 bases). The V gene lost 6 bases and the J gene lost 0 bases, with 15 bases spanning the gap. There are 15 residues in the CDR3. CDR1 is LNHDA and CDR2 is SQIVND in the germline V gene (reference sequence). DNA of the CDR3: TGTGCCAGTAGCCCAGAGGACTACTACTCCTACGAGCAGTACTTC. Protein product: CASSPEDYYSYEQYF. The full variable domain, in which reference TRBV19 and TRBJ2-7 provide the parts outside the CDR3, is DGGITQSPKYLFRKEGQNVTLSCEQNLNHDAMYWYRQDPGQGLRLIYYSQIVNDFQKGDIAEGYSVSREKKESFPLTVTSAQKNPTAFYLCASSPEDYYSYEQYFGPGTRLTVT.